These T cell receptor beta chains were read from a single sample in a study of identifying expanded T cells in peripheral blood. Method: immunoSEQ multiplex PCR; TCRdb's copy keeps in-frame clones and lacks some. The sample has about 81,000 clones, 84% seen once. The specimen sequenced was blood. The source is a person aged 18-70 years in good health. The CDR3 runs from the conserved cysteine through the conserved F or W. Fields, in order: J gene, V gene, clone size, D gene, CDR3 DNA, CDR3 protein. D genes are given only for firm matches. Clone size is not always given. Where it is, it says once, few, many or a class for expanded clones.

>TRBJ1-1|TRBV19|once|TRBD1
TGTGCCAGTAGACCGGGACAGACAGTTGAAGCTTTCTTT
CASRPGQTVEAFF
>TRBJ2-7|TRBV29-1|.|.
TGCAGCGTTGATACACCCACCTACGAGCAGTACTTC
CSVDTPTYEQYF
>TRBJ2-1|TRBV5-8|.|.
TGTGCCAGCAGCCTGGTGGAGGCGCGCTCTAACAATGAGCAGTTCTTC
CASSLVEARSNNEQFF
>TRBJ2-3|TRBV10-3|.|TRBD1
TGTGCCATCAAACAGGGGAGCACAGATACGCAGTATTTT
CAIKQGSTDTQYF
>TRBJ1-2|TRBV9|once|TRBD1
TGTGCCAGCAGCGTAGAAGGGGACAGGGGGCCCGGCTATGGCTACACCTTC
CASSVEGDRGPGYGYTF
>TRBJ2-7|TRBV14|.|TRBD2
TGTGCCAGCAGCCAACAACTAGCGGGAGGGGGCGAGCAGTACTTC
CASSQQLAGGGEQYF
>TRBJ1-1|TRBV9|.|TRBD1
TGTGCCAGCAGCCCGTCGACAGGGATGGACACTGAAGCTTTCTTT
CASSPSTGMDTEAFF
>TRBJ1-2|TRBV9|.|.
TGTGCCAGCAGCGTAGACTCAATCTATGGCTACACCTTC
CASSVDSIYGYTF
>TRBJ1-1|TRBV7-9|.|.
TGTGCCAGCAGCGGGGGCGGGAACACTGAAGCTTTCTTT
CASSGGGNTEAFF
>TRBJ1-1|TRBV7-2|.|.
TGTGCCAGCAGCTTGTTAGACGGGAATGAAGCTTTCTTT
CASSLLDGNEAFF
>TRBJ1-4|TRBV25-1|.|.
TGTGCCAGCAGTGAATATGGTGCGGGAGAAAAACTGTTTTTT
CASSEYGAGEKLFF
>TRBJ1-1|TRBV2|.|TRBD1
TGTGCCAGCAGCTTCGGACAGGCATTTGAAGCTTTCTTT
CASSFGQAFEAFF
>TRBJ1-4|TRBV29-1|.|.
TGCAGCGTTGAGGACCAAGGGGCGATAGATGAAAAACTGTTTTTT
CSVEDQGAIDEKLFF
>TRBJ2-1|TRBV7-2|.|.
TGTGCCAGCGAGAGGGACGTCAATGAGCAGTTCTTC
CASERDVNEQFF
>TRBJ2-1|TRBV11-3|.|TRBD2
TGTGCCAGCAGCTTACTAGCGGACAATGAGCAGTTCTTC
CASSLLADNEQFF
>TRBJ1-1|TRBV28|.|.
TGTGCCAGCAGTTCCGGGCAGCTGAACACTGAAGCTTTCTTT
CASSSGQLNTEAFF